Listed below are T cell receptor beta chains from one sample, sequenced in a study of Ad26.COV2.S vaccination and SARS-CoV-2 variants. This table comes from immunoSEQ multiplex PCR, and its TCRdb copy is limited to in-frame clones, with some not included. The repertoire includes around 500,000 clones, roughly nine tenths of them detected once, and around 1.8% sits in the top ten. Sequences were derived from peripheral blood, sampled in a trial of Ad26.COV2.S vaccine versus placebo. All receptors come from a person between 18 and 60 years old who received the Ad26.COV2.S COVID-19 vaccine or a placebo. CDR3s leave out the opening cysteine and the closing phenylalanine or tryptophan. Each record gives: V gene, CDR3 protein.

>TRBV7-3
ASSLNGASTDTQY
>TRBV7-3
ASSPGGELSYNEQF
>TRBV6-1
ASSEEGTLRGYT
>TRBV27
ASSLSEGGRPQH
>TRBV27
ASSSPQGYEF
>TRBV7-8
ASSHLSRDKTNQPQH
>TRBV19
ASSILAGGSSYEQY
>TRBV6-2/TRBV6-3
ASSYSKGQGSTDTQY
>TRBV20-1
SELGNTEAF
>TRBV7-6
ASRGTGNYEQY
>TRBV29-1
SVGPGTGGWQETQY
>TRBV19
ASSIRQVPRRVSTDTQY
>TRBV5-1
ASSTKTAYNTEAF
>TRBV19
ASVFTGTGVYGYT
>TRBV30
AWVTTRRPGGEQY
>TRBV6-5
ASSYRGTGVYEQY
>TRBV6-5
ASTAGLSYNEQF
>TRBV5-1
ASSLALRGPTGKKSPLH
>TRBV7-2
ASRPVRGRNSPLH
>TRBV5-1
ASSSGTRYEQY
>TRBV9
ASSVDSGTNSPLH
>TRBV4-2
ASSPTRGAAGGAEQF
>TRBV19
ASKRDNQETQY
>TRBV6-5
ASTPGARGYT
>TRBV7-3
ASSFGLANNEQF
>TRBV30
ACTRDRRTEAF
>TRBV4-3
ASSMQERSPLH
>TRBV5-1
ASSRTSGADTQY
>TRBV7-9
ASGTSGVRGTYEQY
>TRBV7-2
ASSLFNENTEAF
>TRBV18
ASSPPNLGRQDTQY
>TRBV25-1
ASSTTGGYLSGANVLT
>TRBV3-1/TRBV3-2
ASSQGGSASYNEQF
>TRBV9
ASSVKGSKEETQY
>TRBV9
ASSGGTDITEAF
>TRBV7-9
ASSPSSAAGGLSPLH
>TRBV5-1
ASSPASGGADTQY
>TRBV6-1
ASSEEGLYGYT
>TRBV6-5
ASLSGAYRTDTQY
>TRBV9
ASSVGDRPYEQY
>TRBV7-9
AVPHLSDTEAF
>TRBV5-8
ASSPGLVNWDSETQY
>TRBV2
ASSVLQGAGYT
>TRBV2
ASSLAGANQPQH
>TRBV19
ASSRLAGPDTQY
>TRBV6-6
ASRPTTYEQY
>TRBV5-1
ASSLHTGALYEQY
>TRBV19
ASIASGGGNEQF